These 16 T cell receptor beta chains were all obtained from the same sample, sequenced in a study of chemoradiotherapy in HPV16-positive cancers. Produced via immunoSEQ multiplex PCR; TCRdb's table is partial and in-frame only. Of about 68,000 clones listed, more than 70% are singletons. This material consisted of blood, taken from a patient who underwent chemoradiotherapy. These receptor sequences come from a human donor with HPV-associated anogenital cancer.

The chain has TRBV11-2 and TRBJ2-3; 11 bases line up with TRBD2. This CDR3 is 18 amino acids long. Germline lookup yields CDR1 SGHAT and CDR2 FQNNGV. With V trimmed by 7 bases and J by 0 bases, 12 bases remained unmatched. This CDR3 reads CASTPLLAGGRSTDTQYF. The CDR3 bases are TGTGCCAGCACCCCTCTCCTAGCGGGGGGTCGGAGCACAGATACGCAGTATTTT.

The chain joins TRBV6-1 to TRBJ1-1; TRBD1 aligns across 9 bases. V lost 5 bases, J lost 10 bases, and 8 bases stayed unmatched. CDR3 length: 13 amino acids. Germline CDR1 and CDR2: MNHNS and SASEGT. The CDR3 protein is CASSFGQGRSAFF. Written as DNA, the CDR3 is TGTGCCAGCAGTTTTGGACAGGGGAGGTCAGCTTTCTTT.

The chain uses TRBV19 and TRBJ2-5; the D is unclear. Gene TRBJ2-7 matches the end of the DNA better, so the J call may be wrong. Germline V gene lookup returns CDR1 LNHDA and CDR2 SQIVND (reference sequence). This CDR3 contains 13 residues. The CDR3 coding sequence is TGTGCCAGTAGTATGTCAAGCTCCTACGAGCAGTACTTC. This translates into CASSMSSSYEQYF.

The chain joins TRBV6-6 to TRBJ2-3; 9 bases are a match to TRBD2. The CDR3 has 14 amino acids. J gave up 1 base and V 8 bases, and 4 bases lay outside the gene matches. Germline-derived CDR1 and CDR2 are MNHNY and SVGAGI (reference sequence). CDR3 sequence (DNA): TGTGCCAGCGGCGGGGGGGGAGGCACAGATACGCAGTATTTT. Amino acid sequence: CASGGGGGTDTQYF.

This chain connects TRBV5-8 to TRBJ1-2; D call uncertain. V gave up 3 bases and J gave up 8 bases, with 14 bases separating them. This CDR3 is 13 amino acids long. Germline V gene data show CDR1 as SGHTS and CDR2 as YDEGEE. The CDR3 DNA is TGTGCCAGCAGCTGGGCCGATGTGGGGGGCTACACCTTC. This sequence encodes CASSWADVGGYTF.

This clone occurred once. V usage is TRBV18 and J usage is TRBJ1-5, with D uncertain. V was shortened by 3 bases and J by 3 bases, with 9 bases between the two germline ends. The length of the CDR3 is 14 residues. Germline V CDR1 and CDR2: KGHSH, LQKENI. The CDR3 region has the DNA TGTGCCAGCTCACCGTCCAACTTCAATCAGCCCCAGCATTTT. Protein sequence: CASSPSNFNQPQHF.

This sequence joins TRBV4-2 and TRBJ1-2, with D perhaps TRBD1 (5 bases). CDR1 is LGHNA, CDR2 YNFKEQ, per germline. The V and J ends lost 1 base and 0 bases respectively, with 12 bases between them. The CDR3 has 16 residues. The CDR3 bases are TGTGCCAGCAGCCAAGGCGACGACAGAGCTAACTATGGCTACACCTTC. This encodes CASSQGDDRANYGYTF.

The genes are TRBV11-2 and TRBJ2-5; 10 positions agree with TRBD1. Germline assignment: CDR1 SGHAT and CDR2 FQNNGV. J was trimmed by 3 bases and V by 4 bases; bases with no gene match: 11. CDR3 length: 17 residues. The CDR3 DNA sequence: TGTGCCAGCAGCTCGGGACAGGGGATGAGTCTGGAAGAGACCCAGTACTTC. As protein: CASSSGQGMSLEETQYF.

The chain joins TRBV7-6 to TRBJ2-3; 7 bases agree with TRBD2. The CDR3 covers 15 residues. The V and J ends lost 4 bases and 7 bases, in that order; junction bases with no gene match: 11. The germline V gene encodes CDR1 SGHVS and CDR2 FNYEAQ. The CDR3 DNA reads TGTGCCAGCAGCTGGAGTGAGTTGGGGGGGAATACGCAGTATTTT. It specifies CASSWSELGGNTQYF.

This clone appeared once. The chain joins TRBV9 to TRBJ2-1; tentative D call: TRBD2 (5 bases). CDR3 size: 15 residues. V gave up 3 bases and J gave up 7 bases, with 17 bases separating them. CDR1 and CDR2 from the germline V gene are SGDLS and YYNGEE. The CDR3 spells CASSASSEPWNEQFF. In DNA form, the CDR3 reads TGTGCCAGCAGCGCAAGTAGCGAACCCTGGAATGAGCAGTTCTTC. The entire variable domain, with the rest obtained from reference TRBV9 and TRBJ2-1, is as follows: DSGVTQTPKHLITATGQRVTLRCSPRSGDLSVYWYQQSLDQGLQFLIQYYNGEERAKGNILERFSAQQFPDLHSELNLSSLELGDSALYFCASSASSEPWNEQFFGPGTRLTVL.

This clone was picked up one time. The V call is TRBV7-8, the J call TRBJ1-6, with D perhaps matching TRBD1 (6 bases). Germline loops: CDR1 SGHVS, CDR2 FQNEAQ. This CDR3 has 16 amino acids. Trimming cost V 2 bases and J 4 bases, with 12 bases left between them. This chain's CDR3 is CASSLRTDLYNSPLHF. The CDR3 region has the DNA TGTGCCAGCAGCTTACGGACAGACCTTTATAATTCACCCCTCCACTTT.

The chain joins TRBV7-6 to TRBJ1-1; D perhaps matches TRBD1 (6 bases). Deletions cut 2 bases from V and 4 bases from J, with 17 bases between. Germline loops: CDR1 SGHVS, CDR2 FNYEAQ. This CDR3 has 16 residues. CDR3 coding DNA: TGTGCCAGCAGCTTATTGGCCCAGGGGTGGGGCACTGAAGCTTTCTTT. It specifies CASSLLAQGWGTEAFF. The variable domain in full, with the rest retrieved from reference TRBV7-6 and TRBJ1-1, is GAGVSQSPRYKVTKRGQDVALRCDPISGHVSLYWYRQALGQGPEFLTYFNYEAQQDKSGLPNDRFSAERPEGSISTLTIQRTEQRDSAMYRCASSLLAQGWGTEAFFGQGTRLTVV.

The CDR3 DNA is TGTGCCAGCAGTGACAGGGGTTCCTACGAGCAGTACTTC. Translated, it gives CASSDRGSYEQYF. This chain connects TRBV6-1 to TRBJ2-7; D perhaps matches TRBD1 (6 bases). V shed 3 bases and J shed 1 base, with 7 bases lying between them. The length of the CDR3 is 13 residues. CDR1 and CDR2 from the germline V gene are MNHNS and SASEGT.

The chain couples TRBV4-1 to TRBJ1-3; maybe TRBD1 (5 bases). Germline V CDR1 and CDR2: MGHRA, YSYEKL. Trimming stripped 1 base from V and 0 bases from J, with 16 bases between. The CDR3 has 18 amino acids. As DNA, the CDR3 is TGCGCCAGCAGCCAAGGTAGGGCGAGGGGATCCTCTGGAAACACCATATATTTT. Amino acids: CASSQGRARGSSGNTIYF.

This rearrangement joins TRBV6-1 to TRBJ2-3; D is possibly TRBD1 (8 bases). V lost 2 bases, J lost 1 base, and 13 bases lay in between. Germline V gives CDR1 MNHNS, CDR2 SASEGT. The length of the CDR3 is 16 residues. CDR3 sequence: CASSEPTGGGTDTQYF. The DNA for the CDR3 is TGTGCCAGCAGTGAACCAACAGGGGGGGGCACAGATACGCAGTATTTT.

The chain recombines TRBV28 with TRBJ2-1; 10 bases line up with TRBD1. Germline CDR1 reads MDHEN; CDR2 reads SYDVKM. The CDR3 contains 15 residues. The V and J ends lost 5 bases and 8 bases, in that order; junction bases with no gene match: 9. The CDR3 coding sequence is TGTGCCAGCAGTGACCCGGGACAGGGGAGCGATGAGCAGTTCTTC. Translated, it gives CASSDPGQGSDEQFF.